This TCR beta chain derives from a study of patients and donors after allogeneic stem cell transplantation (dated by TCRdb to about 2020). The sample holds many counts of this clonotype. The target of this receptor is not known. One base away there is no much larger clone; base qualities are not given. The germline V gene provides CDR1 SQVTM and CDR2 ANQGSEA. Taken from cysteine to phenylalanine, the CDR3 has 13 residues. The entry retains the CDR3 DNA only, 39 bases that are in frame from base 1. The trim is 4 bases for V and 2 bases for J, with a gap of 9 bases between the germline ends. Preparation of the library involved RT-PCR. The run used a NextSeq 550. TCRdb applied fastp at Q25 and MiXCR to the public reads, then kept only in-frame beta chains. Each entry merges the rows of one CDR3 protein and shows their most common DNA and genes. Recorded for this sample are about a million distinct CDR3 sequences; more than 15% of them occurred a single time. Together, the top ten hold roughly 6.4% of the sample.

Sequenced sample: blood, either unsorted or a sorted T cell fraction (not recorded which). The receptor was derived from a human donor who was either an allogeneic HSCT recipient or a stem cell or donor lymphocyte infusion donor (not recorded which). It is not recorded whose cells these are; they may come from a transplant donor. The chain joins TRBV29-1 to TRBJ2-1, with the D gene not clear enough to name. Read as DNA, the sequence is TGCAGCGTTGTAAAGACTGCCTACAATGAGCAGTTCTTC. This encodes CSVVKTAYNEQFF.